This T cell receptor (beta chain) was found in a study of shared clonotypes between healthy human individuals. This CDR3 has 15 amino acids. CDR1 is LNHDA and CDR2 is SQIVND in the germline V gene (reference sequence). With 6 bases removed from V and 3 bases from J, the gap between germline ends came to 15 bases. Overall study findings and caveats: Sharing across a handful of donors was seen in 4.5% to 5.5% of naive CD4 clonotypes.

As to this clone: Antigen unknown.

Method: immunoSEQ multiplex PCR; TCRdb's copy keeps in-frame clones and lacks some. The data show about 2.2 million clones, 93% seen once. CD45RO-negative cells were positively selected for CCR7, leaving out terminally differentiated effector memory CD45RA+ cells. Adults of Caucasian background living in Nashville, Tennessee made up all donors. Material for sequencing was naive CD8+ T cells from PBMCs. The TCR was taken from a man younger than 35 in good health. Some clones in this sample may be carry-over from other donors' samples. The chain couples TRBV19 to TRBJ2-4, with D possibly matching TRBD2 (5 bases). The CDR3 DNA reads TGTGCCAGTAGCGAACCGGAGGTTGGCAAAAACATTCAGTACTTC. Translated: CASSEPEVGKNIQYF.